Each of the 20 T cell receptor beta chains below was sequenced from the same sample in a study of blood T cell repertoires in COVID-19. The assay was immunoSEQ multiplex PCR, and TCRdb's table has in-frame clones only and misses some. The sample holds about 250,000 clones, about 80% seen once. Material: PBMCs or T cells enriched from blood (not recorded which). These receptors all stem from a man aged 50 to 60 who had recovered from COVID-19.

The V and J genes are TRBV9 and TRBJ2-1, with TRBD1 identical over 7 bases. Germline trimming cut 4 bases from V and 6 bases from J; bases unmatched to any gene: 13. The germline CDR1 and CDR2 sequences are SGDLS and YYNGEE. This CDR3 is built from 16 residues. The CDR3 DNA sequence: TGTGCCAGCAGCCCTCCTTGGGGACAGCATTTCAATGAGCAGTTCTTC. Translation gives CASSPPWGQHFNEQFF.

The chain is built from TRBV6-5 and TRBJ1-2; D remains ambiguous. Deletions cut 5 bases from V and 3 bases from J, with 13 bases between. Germline CDR1 reads MNHEY; CDR2 reads SVGAGI. CDR3 size: 14 residues. The CDR3 DNA is TGTGCCAGCAGTACCCCCGGGTCTTACTATGGCTACACCTTC. The encoded protein is CASSTPGSYYGYTF.

The chain carries TRBV28 and TRBJ1-2, with D possibly matching TRBD1 (5 bases). The CDR3 totals 16 residues. V was trimmed by 4 bases and J by 2 bases, leaving 17 bases between them. In germline, CDR1 is MDHEN, CDR2 SYDVKM. The CDR3, as DNA: TGTGCCAGCAGTTCCCCGGGGGGGACTGTAAACTATGGCTACACCTTC. Its translation: CASSSPGGTVNYGYTF.

This chain links TRBV11-3 with TRBJ2-6; TRBD1 might be the D (6 bases). The CDR3 sequence is 17 residues long. Germline CDR1 reads SGHNT; CDR2 reads YENEEA. The germline V and J ends were trimmed by 3 bases and 0 bases, with 12 bases remaining between them. The CDR3 DNA reads TGTGCCAGCAGCTTGGGGGCAATCCTCTCTGGGGCCAACGTCCTGACTTTC. It translates to CASSLGAILSGANVLTF.

The gene calls are TRBV9 and TRBJ2-2; the D is unclear. V lost 0 bases and J lost 5, with 11 bases in between. CDR1 is SGDLS and CDR2 is YYNGEE in the germline V gene. The CDR3 is 15 amino acids. CDR3 amino acids: CASSVAPFGTGELFF. The CDR3 DNA reads TGTGCCAGCAGCGTAGCCCCCTTCGGGACCGGGGAGCTGTTTTTT.

The chain employs TRBV5-8 and TRBJ2-3, with 7 positions matching TRBD2. The length of the CDR3 is 17 residues. From germline, CDR1 is SGHTS and CDR2 YDEGEE. V dropped 0 bases and J dropped 0; count of bases not matched to a gene: 7. The CDR3 region has the DNA TGTGCCAGCAGCTTGGCGGGAGGCCGACTTAGCACAGATACGCAGTATTTT. Translation: CASSLAGGRLSTDTQYF.

This clone has just a few counts. The V and J genes are TRBV3-1 (or the pseudogene TRBV3-2) and TRBJ1-5; 8 bases align to TRBD1. With V trimmed by 5 bases and J by 7 bases, 7 bases remained unmatched. Germline loops: CDR1 LGHDT, CDR2 YNNKEL (reference sequence). The CDR3 spans 14 residues. The CDR3 DNA is TGTGCCAGCAGCTGGGCAGGGGGCGGCCAGCCCCAGCATTTT. Amino acid sequence: CASSWAGGGQPQHF.

This chain links TRBV4-1 with TRBJ2-1; D perhaps matches TRBD1 (5 bases). CDR3 length equals 15 residues. Germline V CDR1 and CDR2: MGHRA, YSYEKL. V lost 3 bases to trimming and J lost 4 bases, with 13 bases between them. CDR3 loop: CASSHDRGQYNEQFF. The CDR3 coding sequence is TGCGCCAGCAGCCATGACAGAGGCCAATACAATGAGCAGTTCTTC.

The chain has TRBV19 and TRBJ1-2; D not resolved. Germline V gene lookup returns CDR1 LNHDA and CDR2 SQIVND (reference sequence). The CDR3 length is 14 residues. Trimming pared 6 bases from V and 5 bases from J, leaving 16 bases between. The CDR3 coding sequence is TGTGCCAGTAGGGGGTACGGGGAGGGATATGGCTACACCTTC. Its protein product is CASRGYGEGYGYTF.

V is TRBV18 and J is TRBJ2-7; 9 bases are shared with TRBD1. The CDR3 is 17 residues long. Unmatched junction bases numbered 11, after V lost 0 bases and J lost 5 bases. Germline CDR1 reads KGHSH; CDR2 reads LQKENI. CDR3 in DNA: TGTGCCAGCTCACCACCGGGACAGGGACTACGAGAGCACGAGCAGTACTTC. This gives the protein CASSPPGQGLREHEQYF.

This rearrangement joins TRBV7-6 to TRBJ1-3; 7 nucleotides line up with TRBD1. The CDR3 runs to 15 residues. Trimming removed 4 bases from V and 3 bases from J; junction bases left unmatched: 6. Germline assignment: CDR1 SGHVS and CDR2 FNYEAQ. This CDR3 is CASSSQTGFGNTIYF. CDR3 DNA sequence: TGTGCCAGCAGCTCCCAGACAGGGTTTGGAAACACCATATATTTT.

This chain links TRBV5-1 with TRBJ2-2; 7 nucleotides line up with TRBD1. V was clipped by 5 bases and J by 2 bases; unmatched bases: 12. The V gene's germline CDR1 is SGHRS and CDR2 YFSETQ. This CDR3 contains 17 residues. This CDR3 is CASSHTRGGSNTGELFF. In DNA, the CDR3 is TGCGCCAGCAGTCATACCCGAGGGGGCTCCAACACCGGGGAGCTGTTTTTT.

The sample holds a few counts of this clone. The genes are TRBV28 and TRBJ2-7, with 7 bases lining up with TRBD1. CDR1 and CDR2 (germline): MDHEN, SYDVKM. Trimming took 5 bases from V and 2 from J; bases not matched to a gene: 15. The CDR3 runs to 17 residues. CDR3 sequence reads: CASSAGPGQVGPYEQYF. The CDR3 DNA follows: TGTGCCAGCAGTGCCGGACCAGGACAGGTCGGCCCCTACGAGCAGTACTTC.

The CDR3 loop reads CASSLGLSPGNEQFF. The CDR3 region has the DNA TGCGCCAGCAGCTTAGGACTGTCTCCGGGGAATGAGCAGTTCTTC. The rearrangement joins TRBV5-1 to TRBJ2-1; possibly TRBD2 for D (5 bases). The V end was cut by 2 bases, the J end by 7 bases, with 16 bases between. The CDR3 is 15 amino acids. Germline V lookup: CDR1 SGHRS, CDR2 YFSETQ.

This clone was counted once. The chain combines TRBV7-2 with TRBJ1-4; possibly TRBD1 for D (5 bases). V shed 5 bases and J shed 7 bases, with 26 bases lying between them. The CDR3 spans 18 residues. From germline, CDR1 is SGHTA and CDR2 FQGNSA. In DNA, the CDR3 is TGTGCCAGCAGCCTCGGCTGGGAGCGCGGGTTCGGGGGTGAAAAACTGTTTTTT. Its translation is CASSLGWERGFGGEKLFF.

This rearrangement joins TRBV10-3 to TRBJ2-7; the match to TRBD2 covers 8 bases. Germline CDR1 ENHRY, CDR2 SYGVKD. J lost 7 bases, V lost 6 bases, and 8 bases had no gene match. CDR3 length: 13 amino acids. The CDR3 bases are TGTGCCATCAGGTCGGGGGGGGCAGGTGAGCAGTACTTC. It codes for CAIRSGGAGEQYF.

This clone was seen once. The chain couples TRBV29-1 to TRBJ1-2; a weak D match, TRBD1 (6 bases). The CDR3 totals 13 residues. V gave up 7 bases and J gave up 2 bases, with 14 bases separating them. Germline V gives CDR1 SQVTM, CDR2 ANQGSEA. CDR3 in DNA: TGCAGCGGTTCACAGGGACCGAACTATGGCTACACCTTC. Encoded protein: CSGSQGPNYGYTF.

The sample holds one count of this clone. The chain couples TRBV19 to TRBJ1-6; D gene unclear. V was clipped by 6 bases and J by 14 bases, with 11 bases between them. CDR1 LNHDA and CDR2 SQIVND come from the germline V gene (reference sequence). The CDR3 contains 11 residues. The chain's CDR3 is CASRETGALHF. CDR3 DNA: TGTGCCAGTAGAGAGACGGGTGCCCTCCACTTT.

V gene TRBV15 combines with J gene TRBJ1-2; possibly TRBD1 for D (6 bases). Trimming took off 0 bases at V and 4 bases at J, with 12 bases between the two ends. Germline values: CDR1 LNHNV, CDR2 YYDKDF (reference sequence). The CDR3 is 15 amino acids. This chain's CDR3 is CATSRDRGSLYGYTF. In DNA form, the CDR3 reads TGTGCCACCAGCAGAGATAGGGGGTCTCTCTATGGCTACACCTTC.

This clone was recorded once. V gene TRBV4-2 combines with J gene TRBJ1-2, with D unresolved. The CDR3 is 17 residues long. Trimming removed 0 bases from V and 4 bases from J, with 18 bases in between. CDR1 is LGHNA, CDR2 YNFKEQ, per germline. Here the CDR3 reads CASSQDHGRTLGYGYTF. Written as DNA, the CDR3 is TGTGCCAGCAGCCAAGATCATGGGAGGACGCTCGGCTATGGCTACACCTTC.